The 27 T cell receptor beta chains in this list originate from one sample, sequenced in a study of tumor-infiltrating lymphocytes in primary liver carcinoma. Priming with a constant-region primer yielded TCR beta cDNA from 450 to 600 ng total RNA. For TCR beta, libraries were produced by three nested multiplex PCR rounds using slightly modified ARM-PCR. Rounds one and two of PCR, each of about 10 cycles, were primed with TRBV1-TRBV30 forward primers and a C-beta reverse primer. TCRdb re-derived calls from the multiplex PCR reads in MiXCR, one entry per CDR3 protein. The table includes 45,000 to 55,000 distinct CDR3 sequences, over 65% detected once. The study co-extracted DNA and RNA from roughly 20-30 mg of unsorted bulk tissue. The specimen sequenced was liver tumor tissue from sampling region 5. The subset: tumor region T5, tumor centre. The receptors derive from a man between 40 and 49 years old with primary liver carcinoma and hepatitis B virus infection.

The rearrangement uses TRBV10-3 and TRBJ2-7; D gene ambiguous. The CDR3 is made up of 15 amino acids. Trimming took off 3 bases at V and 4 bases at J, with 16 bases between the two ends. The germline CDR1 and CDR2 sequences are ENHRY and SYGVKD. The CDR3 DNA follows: TGTGCCATCAGTGAAGTCCAGACGGCCCCATACGAGCAGTACTTC. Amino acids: CAISEVQTAPYEQYF.

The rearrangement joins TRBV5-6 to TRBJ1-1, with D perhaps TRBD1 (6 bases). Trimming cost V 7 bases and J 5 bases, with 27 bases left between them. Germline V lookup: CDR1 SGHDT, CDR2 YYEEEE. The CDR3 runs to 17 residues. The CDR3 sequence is CASGYFGSDRQKTEAFF. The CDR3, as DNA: TGTGCCAGCGGCTATTTTGGGAGTGACAGGCAAAAAACTGAAGCTTTCTTT.

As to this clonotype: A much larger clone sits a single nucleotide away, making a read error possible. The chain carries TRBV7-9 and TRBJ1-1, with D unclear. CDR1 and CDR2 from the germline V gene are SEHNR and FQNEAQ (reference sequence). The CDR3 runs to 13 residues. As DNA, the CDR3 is TGTGTCAGCAGCTTCGAACAGAGCGGTGAAGCTTTCTTT. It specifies CVSSFEQSGEAFF.

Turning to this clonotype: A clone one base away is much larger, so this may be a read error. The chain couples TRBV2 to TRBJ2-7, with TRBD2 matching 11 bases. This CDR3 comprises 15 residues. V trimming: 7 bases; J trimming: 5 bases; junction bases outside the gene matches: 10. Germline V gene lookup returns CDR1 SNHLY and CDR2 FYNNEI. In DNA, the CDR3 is TGTGCCAGCAAGTCTTCACTAGCGGGAGTTGACGAGCAGTACTTC. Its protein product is CASKSSLAGVDEQYF. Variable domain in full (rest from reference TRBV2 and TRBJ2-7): EPEVTQTPSHQVTQMGQEVILRCVPISNHLYFYWYRQILGQKVEFLVSFYNNEISEKSEIFDDQFSVERPDGSNFTLKIRSTKLEDSAMYFCASKSSLAGVDEQYFGPGTRLTVT.

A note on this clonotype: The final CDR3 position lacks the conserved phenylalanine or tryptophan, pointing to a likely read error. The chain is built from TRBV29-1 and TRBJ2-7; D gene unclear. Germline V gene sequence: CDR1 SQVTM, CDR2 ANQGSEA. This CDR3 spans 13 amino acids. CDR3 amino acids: CSVVLQATYEQYL. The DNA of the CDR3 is TGCAGCGTTGTTTTGCAGGCGACCTATGAGCAGTACCTC.

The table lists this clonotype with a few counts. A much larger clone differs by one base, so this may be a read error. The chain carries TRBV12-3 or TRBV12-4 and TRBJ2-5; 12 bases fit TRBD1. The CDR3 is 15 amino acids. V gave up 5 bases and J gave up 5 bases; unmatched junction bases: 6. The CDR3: CASSPWDRGQETQYF. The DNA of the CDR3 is TGTGCCAGCAGTCCCTGGGACAGGGGGCAGGAGACCCAGTACTTC.

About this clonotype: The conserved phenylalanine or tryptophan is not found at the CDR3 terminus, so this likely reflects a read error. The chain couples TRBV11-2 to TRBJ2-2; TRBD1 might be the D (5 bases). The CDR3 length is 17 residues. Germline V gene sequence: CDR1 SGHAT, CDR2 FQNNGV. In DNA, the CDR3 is TGTGCCAACAGCTTAGTTCGGACGCACCCAGGGACCGGGGAGCTGTTTTCT. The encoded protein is CANSLVRTHPGTGELFS.

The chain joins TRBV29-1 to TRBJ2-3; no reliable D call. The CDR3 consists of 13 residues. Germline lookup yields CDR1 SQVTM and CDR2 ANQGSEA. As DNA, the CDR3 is TGCAGTGTCAACCCGGTAGGCACAGATACGCAGTATTTT. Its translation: CSVNPVGTDTQYF.

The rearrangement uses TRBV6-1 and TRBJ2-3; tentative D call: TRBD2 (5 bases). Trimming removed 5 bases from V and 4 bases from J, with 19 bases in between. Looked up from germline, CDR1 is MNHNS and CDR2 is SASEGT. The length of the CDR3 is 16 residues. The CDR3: CASSRLACLTSDTQYF. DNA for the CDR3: TGTGCCAGCAGTCGATTAGCGTGTTTAACCTCAGATACGCAGTATTTT.

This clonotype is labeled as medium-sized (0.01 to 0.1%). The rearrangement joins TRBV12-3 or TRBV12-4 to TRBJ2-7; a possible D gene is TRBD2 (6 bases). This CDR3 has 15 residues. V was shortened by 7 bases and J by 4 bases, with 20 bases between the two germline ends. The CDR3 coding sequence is TGTGCCAGCACCGAACCGGGACTGGCTTTTTACGAGCAGTACTTC. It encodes CASTEPGLAFYEQYF.

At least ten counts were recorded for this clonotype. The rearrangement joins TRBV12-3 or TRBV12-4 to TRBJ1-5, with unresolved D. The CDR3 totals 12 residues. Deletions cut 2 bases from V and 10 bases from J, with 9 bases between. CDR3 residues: CASSLLAGPQHF. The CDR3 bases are TGTGCCAGCAGTTTATTAGCGGGACCCCAGCATTTT.

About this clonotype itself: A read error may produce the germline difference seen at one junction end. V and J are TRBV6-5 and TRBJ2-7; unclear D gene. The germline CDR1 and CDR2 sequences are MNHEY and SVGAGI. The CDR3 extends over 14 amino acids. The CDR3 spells CASSYALETYGQYF. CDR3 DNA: TGTGCCAGCAGTTATGCCCTCGAGACCTACGGGCAGTACTTC.

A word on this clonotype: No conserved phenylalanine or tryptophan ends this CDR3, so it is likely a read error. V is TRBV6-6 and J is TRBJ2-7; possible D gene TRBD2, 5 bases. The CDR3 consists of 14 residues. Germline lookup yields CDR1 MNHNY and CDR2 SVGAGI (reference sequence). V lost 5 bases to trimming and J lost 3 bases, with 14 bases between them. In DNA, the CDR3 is TGTGCCAGCAGTGACGCCCCGAGGGTCTACGAGCAGTACTCC. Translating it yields CASSDAPRVYEQYS.

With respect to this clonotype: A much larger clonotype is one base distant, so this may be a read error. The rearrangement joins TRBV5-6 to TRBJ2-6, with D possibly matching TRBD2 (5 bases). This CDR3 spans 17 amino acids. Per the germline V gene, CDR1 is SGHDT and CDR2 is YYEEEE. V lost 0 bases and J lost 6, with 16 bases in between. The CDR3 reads CASSLAFEGPEANVLTF. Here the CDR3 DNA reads TGTGCCAGCAGCTTGGCCTTTGAGGGCCCCGAGGCCAACGTCCTGACTTTC. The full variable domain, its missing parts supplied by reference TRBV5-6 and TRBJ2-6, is DAGVTQSPTHLIKTRGQQVTLRCSPKSGHDTVSWYQQALGQGPQFIFQYYEEEERQRGNFPDRFSGHQFPNYSSELNVNALLLGDSALYLCASSLAFEGPEANVLTFGAGSRLTVL.

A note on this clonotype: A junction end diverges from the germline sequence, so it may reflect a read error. The CDR3 coding sequence is TGTACCAGCAGTTTAGACAGGTCCCCACTTAACGGGGAGCTGTTTTTT. As protein: CTSSLDRSPLNGELFF. The rearrangement joins TRBV11-2 to TRBJ2-2, with D perhaps matching TRBD1 (6 bases). Germline lookup yields CDR1 SGHAT and CDR2 FQNNGV. The CDR3 has 16 amino acids.

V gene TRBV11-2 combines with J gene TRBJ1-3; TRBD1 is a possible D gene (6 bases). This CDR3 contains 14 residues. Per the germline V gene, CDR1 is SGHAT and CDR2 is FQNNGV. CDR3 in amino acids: CTSSPSTGGDTIYF. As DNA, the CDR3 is TGTACGAGCAGCCCCTCGACAGGAGGAGACACCATATATTTT.

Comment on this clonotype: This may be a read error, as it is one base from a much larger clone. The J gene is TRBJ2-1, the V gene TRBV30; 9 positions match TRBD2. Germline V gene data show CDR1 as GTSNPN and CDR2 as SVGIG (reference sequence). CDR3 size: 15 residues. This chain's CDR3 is CAWSAIAGAYNERFF. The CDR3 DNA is TGTGCCTGGAGTGCTATAGCGGGAGCATACAATGAGCGGTTCTTC.

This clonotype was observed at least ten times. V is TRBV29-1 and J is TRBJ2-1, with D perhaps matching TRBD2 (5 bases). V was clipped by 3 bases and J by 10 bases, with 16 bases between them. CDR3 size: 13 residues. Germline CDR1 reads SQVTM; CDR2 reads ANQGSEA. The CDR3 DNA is TGCAGCGTTGACGGGAAGTCCCACAGAGAGCAGTTCTTC. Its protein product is CSVDGKSHREQFF.

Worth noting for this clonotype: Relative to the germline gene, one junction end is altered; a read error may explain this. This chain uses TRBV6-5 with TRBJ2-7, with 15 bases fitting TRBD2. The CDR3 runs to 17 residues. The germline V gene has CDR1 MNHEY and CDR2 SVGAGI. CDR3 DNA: TGTGCCAGCAGTTACTTAGGACTAGCGGGAGGGCCAATCGAGCAATACTTC. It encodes CASSYLGLAGGPIEQYF.

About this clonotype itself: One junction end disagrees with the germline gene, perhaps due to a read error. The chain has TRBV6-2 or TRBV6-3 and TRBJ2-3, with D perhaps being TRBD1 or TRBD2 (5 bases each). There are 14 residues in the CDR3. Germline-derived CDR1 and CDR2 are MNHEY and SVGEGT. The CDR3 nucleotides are TGTGTCAGCGGTGAGACAGCCTTCACAGATACGCAGTATTTT. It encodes CVSGETAFTDTQYF.

The CDR3 DNA reads TGTGTCGGCAGTTACTCGAAGGGCGGTATCTACAATGAGCAGTTCTTC. It is translated as CVGSYSKGGIYNEQFF. V usage is TRBV6-5 and J usage is TRBJ2-1; no clear D gene. There are 16 residues in the CDR3. Germline CDR1 reads MNHEY; CDR2 reads SVGAGI.

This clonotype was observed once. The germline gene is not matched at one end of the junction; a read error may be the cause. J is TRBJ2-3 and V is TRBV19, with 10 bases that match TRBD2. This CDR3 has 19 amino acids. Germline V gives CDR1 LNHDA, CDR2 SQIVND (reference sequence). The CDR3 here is CASSIEGSSGRLSTDTQYF. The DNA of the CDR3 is TGTGCCAGCAGTATCGAGGGATCTAGCGGGAGACTATCCACAGATACGCAGTATTTT.

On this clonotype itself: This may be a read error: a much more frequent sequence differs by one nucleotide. The CDR3 sequence: CASSLQSDRVYEQYF. The CDR3 DNA follows: TGCGCCAGCAGCTTGCAGTCCGACAGAGTCTACGAGCAGTACTTC. The chain couples TRBV5-1 to TRBJ2-7; perhaps TRBD1 as D (5 bases). V lost 1 base to trimming and J lost 3 bases, with 14 bases between them. CDR1 and CDR2 from the germline V gene are SGHRS and YFSETQ. The CDR3 loop spans 15 amino acids.

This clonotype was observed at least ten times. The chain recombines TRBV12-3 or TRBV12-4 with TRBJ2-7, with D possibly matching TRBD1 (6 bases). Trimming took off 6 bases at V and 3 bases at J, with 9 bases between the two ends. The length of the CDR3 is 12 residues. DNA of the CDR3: TGTGCCAGCAGACTACAGGGCTACGAGCAGTACTTC. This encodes CASRLQGYEQYF.

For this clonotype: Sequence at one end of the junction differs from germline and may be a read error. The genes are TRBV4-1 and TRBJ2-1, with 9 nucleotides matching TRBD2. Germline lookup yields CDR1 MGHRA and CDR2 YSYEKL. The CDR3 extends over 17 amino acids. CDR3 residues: CASSQDWSGRWFDEQLF. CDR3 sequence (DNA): TGCGCCAGCAGCCAAGATTGGAGCGGGAGGTGGTTCGATGAGCAGCTCTTC.

The CDR3 DNA follows: TGTGCCAGTAGCAATGTGGAACCAGCGGAGTCCGGGGAGCTGTTTTTT. Translation: CASSNVEPAESGELFF. The chain joins TRBV19 to TRBJ2-2; D is possibly TRBD2 (5 bases). The germline CDR1 and CDR2 sequences are LNHDA and SQIVND (reference sequence). V was cut by 6 bases and J by 6 bases, with 20 bases left in between. CDR3 length equals 16 residues.

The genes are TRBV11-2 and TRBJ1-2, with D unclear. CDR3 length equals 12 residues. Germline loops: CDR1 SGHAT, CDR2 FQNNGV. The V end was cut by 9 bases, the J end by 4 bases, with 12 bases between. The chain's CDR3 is CASNTVSYGYTF. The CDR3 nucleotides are TGTGCCAGTAACACCGTCTCCTATGGCTACACCTTC.